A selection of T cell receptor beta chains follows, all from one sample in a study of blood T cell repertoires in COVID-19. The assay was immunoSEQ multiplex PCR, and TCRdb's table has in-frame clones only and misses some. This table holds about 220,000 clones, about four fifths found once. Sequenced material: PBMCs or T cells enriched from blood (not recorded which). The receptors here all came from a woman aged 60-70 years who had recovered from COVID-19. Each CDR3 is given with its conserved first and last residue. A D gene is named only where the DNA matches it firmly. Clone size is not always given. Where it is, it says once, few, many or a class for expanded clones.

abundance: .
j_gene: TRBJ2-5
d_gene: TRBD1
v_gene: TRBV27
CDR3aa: CASRHRGETQYF
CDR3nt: TGTGCCAGCAGACACAGGGGTGAGACCCAGTACTTC

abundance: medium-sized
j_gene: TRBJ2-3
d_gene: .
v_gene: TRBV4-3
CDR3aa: CASSQEPPPNTDTQYF
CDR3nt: TGCGCCAGCAGCCAGGAGCCCCCGCCCAACACAGATACGCAGTATTTT

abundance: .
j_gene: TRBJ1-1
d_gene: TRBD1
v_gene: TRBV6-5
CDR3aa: CASSYGTVTEAFF
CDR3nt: TGTGCCAGCAGTTACGGGACAGTCACTGAAGCTTTCTTT

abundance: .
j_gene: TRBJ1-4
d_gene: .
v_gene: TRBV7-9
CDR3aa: CASSPRTENEKLFF
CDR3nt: TGTGCCAGCAGCCCCAGGACAGAGAATGAAAAACTGTTTTTT

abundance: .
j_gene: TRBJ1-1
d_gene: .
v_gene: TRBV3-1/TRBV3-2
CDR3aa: CASSQDPRLTGAFF
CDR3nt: TGTGCCAGCAGCCAAGATCCGCGACTAACGGGAGCTTTCTTT

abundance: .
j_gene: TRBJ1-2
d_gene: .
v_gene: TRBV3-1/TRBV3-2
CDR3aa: CASSPRTALYRGDGYTF
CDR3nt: TGTGCCAGCAGCCCACGGACAGCCCTTTACCGCGGAGATGGCTACACCTTC

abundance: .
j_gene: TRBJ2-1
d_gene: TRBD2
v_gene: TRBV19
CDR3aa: CASNSGLAAFYNEQFF
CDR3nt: TGTGCCAGTAACTCTGGACTAGCGGCCTTCTACAATGAGCAGTTCTTC

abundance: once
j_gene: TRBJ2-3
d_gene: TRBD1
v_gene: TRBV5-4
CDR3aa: CATLGQTTDTQYF
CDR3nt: TGTGCCACCCTGGGACAGACCACAGATACGCAGTATTTT

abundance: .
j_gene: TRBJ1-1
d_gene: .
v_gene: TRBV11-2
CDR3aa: CASSFSGGGAEAFF
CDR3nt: TGTGCCAGCAGCTTCTCGGGGGGAGGGGCCGAAGCTTTCTTT

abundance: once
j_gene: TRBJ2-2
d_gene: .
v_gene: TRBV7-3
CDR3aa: CASSPDWNTGELFF
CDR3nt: TGTGCCAGCAGCCCCGACTGGAACACCGGGGAGCTGTTTTTT

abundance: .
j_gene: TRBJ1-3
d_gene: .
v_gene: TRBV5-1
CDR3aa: CASSLGYREDTIYF
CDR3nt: TGCGCCAGCAGCTTGGGTTATCGGGAGGACACCATATATTTT

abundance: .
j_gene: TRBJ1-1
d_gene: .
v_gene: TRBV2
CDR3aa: CASRRQASNTEAFF
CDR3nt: TGTGCCAGCAGAAGACAGGCCTCGAACACTGAAGCTTTCTTT

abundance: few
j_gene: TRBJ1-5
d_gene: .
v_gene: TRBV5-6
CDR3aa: CASSLGGLGQPQHF
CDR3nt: TGTGCCAGCAGCTTGGGAGGGTTAGGTCAGCCCCAGCATTTT

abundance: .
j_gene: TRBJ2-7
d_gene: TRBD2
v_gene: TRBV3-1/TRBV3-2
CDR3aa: CASSPREGPLHEQYF
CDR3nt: TGTGCCAGCAGCCCGCGGGAGGGCCCTCTCCACGAGCAGTACTTC

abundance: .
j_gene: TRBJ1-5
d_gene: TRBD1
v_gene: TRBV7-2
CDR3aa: CASSQGTGVSIQPQHF
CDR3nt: TGTGCCAGCAGCCAAGGGACAGGGGTTAGTATTCAGCCCCAGCATTTT

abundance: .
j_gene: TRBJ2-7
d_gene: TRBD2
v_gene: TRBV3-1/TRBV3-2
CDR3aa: CASSQGSSGRAWEQYF
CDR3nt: TGTGCCAGCAGCCAAGGATCTAGCGGGAGGGCCTGGGAGCAGTACTTC

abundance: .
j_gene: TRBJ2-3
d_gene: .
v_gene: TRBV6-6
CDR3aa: CASRLTASTDTQYF
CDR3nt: TGTGCCAGCAGGTTGACAGCTAGCACAGATACGCAGTATTTT

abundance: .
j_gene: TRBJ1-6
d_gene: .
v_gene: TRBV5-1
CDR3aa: CASSLGVVHNSPLHF
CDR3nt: TGCGCCAGCAGCCTCGGGGTAGTCCATAATTCACCCCTCCACTTT

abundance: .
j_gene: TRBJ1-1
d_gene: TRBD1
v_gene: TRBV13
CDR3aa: CASSLEDLGQQNTEAFF
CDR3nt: TGTGCCAGCAGCTTGGAGGACCTGGGACAGCAGAACACTGAAGCTTTCTTT

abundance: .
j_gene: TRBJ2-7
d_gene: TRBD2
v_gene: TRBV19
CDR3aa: CASRGSGGSSYEQYF
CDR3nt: TGTGCCAGTAGGGGGAGCGGGGGGAGCTCCTACGAGCAGTACTTC

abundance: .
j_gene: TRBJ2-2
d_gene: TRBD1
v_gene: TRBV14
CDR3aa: CASSQRQGIRELFF
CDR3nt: TGTGCCAGCAGCCAGCGACAGGGGATCCGGGAGCTGTTTTTT

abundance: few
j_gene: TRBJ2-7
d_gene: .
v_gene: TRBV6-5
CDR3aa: CASSRDTSRDEQYF
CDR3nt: TGTGCCAGCAGTCGGGACACATCGAGGGACGAGCAGTACTTC

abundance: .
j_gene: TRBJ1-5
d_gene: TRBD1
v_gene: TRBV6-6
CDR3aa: CASSMGQGHQPQHF
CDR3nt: TGTGCCAGCAGCATGGGACAGGGACATCAGCCCCAGCATTTT

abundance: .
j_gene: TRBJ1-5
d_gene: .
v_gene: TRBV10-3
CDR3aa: CAISESGGGGIRPQHF
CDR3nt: TGTGCCATCAGTGAGTCGGGAGGGGGAGGGATTCGGCCCCAGCATTTT

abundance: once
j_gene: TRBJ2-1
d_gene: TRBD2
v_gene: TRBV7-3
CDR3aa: CASSLTGGANEQFF
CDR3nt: TGTGCCAGCAGCTTAACCGGGGGGGCCAATGAGCAGTTCTTC

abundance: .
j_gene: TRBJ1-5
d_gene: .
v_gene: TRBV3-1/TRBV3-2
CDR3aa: CASSQTGGAWQPQHF
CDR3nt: TGTGCCAGCAGCCAAACCGGGGGGGCATGGCAGCCCCAGCATTTT

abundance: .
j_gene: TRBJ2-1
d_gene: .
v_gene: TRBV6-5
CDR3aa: CASSSIRDSYNEQFF
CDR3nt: TGTGCCAGCAGCTCAATCCGGGACTCTTACAATGAGCAGTTCTTC

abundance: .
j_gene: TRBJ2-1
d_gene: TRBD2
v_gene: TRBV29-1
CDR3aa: CSVEGLAGEETNEQFF
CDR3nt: TGCAGCGTTGAGGGGTTAGCGGGAGAAGAAACAAATGAGCAGTTCTTC

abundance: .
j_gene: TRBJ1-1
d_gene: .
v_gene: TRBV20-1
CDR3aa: CSSARGAEAFF
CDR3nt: TGCAGTTCGGCTAGGGGCGCTGAAGCTTTCTTT

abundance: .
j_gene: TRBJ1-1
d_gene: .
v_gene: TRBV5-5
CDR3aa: CASSLLFAETAFF
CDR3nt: TGTGCCAGCAGCTTGCTGTTCGCGGAAACAGCTTTCTTT

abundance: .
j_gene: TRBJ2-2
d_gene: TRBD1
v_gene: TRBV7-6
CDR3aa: CASSLEGQGNGELFF
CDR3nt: TGTGCCAGCAGCTTAGAAGGACAGGGGAACGGGGAGCTGTTTTTT

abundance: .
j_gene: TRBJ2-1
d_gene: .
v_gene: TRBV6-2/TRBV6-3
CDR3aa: CASSYPGPEQFF
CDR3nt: TGTGCCAGCAGTTACCCGGGTCCTGAGCAGTTCTTC

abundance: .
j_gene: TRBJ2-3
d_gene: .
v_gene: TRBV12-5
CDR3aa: CASGLDRAYTDTQYF
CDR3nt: TGTGCTAGTGGTTTGGACAGGGCCTACACAGATACGCAGTATTTT

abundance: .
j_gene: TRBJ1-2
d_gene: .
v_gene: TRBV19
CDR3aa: CASRNSFNYGYTF
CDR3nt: TGTGCCAGTAGGAACAGCTTTAACTATGGCTACACCTTC

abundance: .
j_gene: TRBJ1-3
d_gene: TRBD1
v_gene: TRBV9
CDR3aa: CASSVDRGTAGNTIYF
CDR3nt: TGTGCCAGCAGCGTAGACCGGGGGACAGCTGGAAACACCATATATTTT

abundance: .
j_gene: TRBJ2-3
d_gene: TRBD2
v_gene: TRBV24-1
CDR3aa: CATQSTGGPDTQYF
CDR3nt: TGTGCCACCCAATCGACGGGAGGGCCAGATACGCAGTATTTT

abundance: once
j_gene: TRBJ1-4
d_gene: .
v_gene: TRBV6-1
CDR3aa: CASSEARRGRTTTNEKLFF
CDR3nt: TGTGCCAGCAGTGAAGCTCGCAGGGGCCGAACCACAACTAATGAAAAACTGTTTTTT

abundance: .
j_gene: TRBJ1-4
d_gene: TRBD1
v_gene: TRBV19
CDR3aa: CASSRDREEKLFF
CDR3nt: TGTGCCAGTAGTCGGGACAGGGAGGAAAAACTGTTTTTT

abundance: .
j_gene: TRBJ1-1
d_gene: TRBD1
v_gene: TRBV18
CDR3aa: CASSPPLTGKDTEAFF
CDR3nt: TGTGCCAGCTCACCACCGTTGACAGGGAAGGACACTGAAGCTTTCTTT

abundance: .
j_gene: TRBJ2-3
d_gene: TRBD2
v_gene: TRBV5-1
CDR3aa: CASSSYLAERTDTQYF
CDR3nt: TGCGCCAGCAGCTCTTACCTAGCGGAGCGCACAGATACGCAGTATTTT

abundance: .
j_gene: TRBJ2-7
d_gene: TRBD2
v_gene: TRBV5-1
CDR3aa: CASSSSGGAYEQYF
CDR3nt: TGCGCCAGCAGCTCTAGCGGGGGGGCCTACGAGCAGTACTTC

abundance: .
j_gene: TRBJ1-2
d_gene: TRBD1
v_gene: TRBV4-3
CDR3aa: CASSHPRQGVWFGYTF
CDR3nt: TGCGCCAGCAGCCACCCCCGACAGGGAGTATGGTTCGGCTACACCTTC

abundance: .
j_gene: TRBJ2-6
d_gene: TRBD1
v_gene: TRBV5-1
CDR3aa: CASSLSTGGFAGANVLTF
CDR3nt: TGCGCCAGCAGCTTATCCACAGGGGGCTTCGCTGGGGCCAACGTCCTGACTTTC